Listed below are T cell receptor beta chains from one sample, sequenced in a study of T cells after posttransplantation cyclophosphamide. Sequencing used immunoSEQ multiplex PCR; TCRdb keeps in-frame clones, though not all of them. The record shows 25,000 to 35,000 clones for this sample, with no singletons present. Sequencing was carried out using PBMCs. These TCRs come from a woman aged 30 to 39 in good health and a related stem cell transplant donor. CDR3s include the opening cysteine and the closing phenylalanine or tryptophan. The order of the fields is V gene, clone size, J gene, D gene, CDR3 DNA, CDR3 protein. The D gene is left open where the match is weak. Size values are once, few and many counts, or a class for expanded clones, and some rows have none.

v_call: TRBV27; clone_size: many; j_call: TRBJ1-2; d_call: -; cdr3_nt: TGTGCCAGCAGTACTATGGCCCCATCTGACAGGCGCCTATATGGCTACACCTTC; cdr3_aa: CASSTMAPSDRRLYGYTF
v_call: TRBV6-1; clone_size: many; j_call: TRBJ1-3; d_call: -; cdr3_nt: TGTGCCAGCAGTGAAGTGGGCGCCCTCTTCTCTGGAAACACCATATATTTT; cdr3_aa: CASSEVGALFSGNTIYF
v_call: TRBV7-9; clone_size: many; j_call: TRBJ2-7; d_call: -; cdr3_nt: TGTGCCAGCAGCTTAGCCGGACTCTCCTCCTACGAGCAGTACTTC; cdr3_aa: CASSLAGLSSYEQYF
v_call: TRBV2; clone_size: many; j_call: TRBJ1-5; d_call: -; cdr3_nt: TGTGCCAGCTCCCTAGGGGGGGATCAGCCCCAGCATTTT; cdr3_aa: CASSLGGDQPQHF
v_call: TRBV11-2; clone_size: few; j_call: TRBJ2-5; d_call: TRBD1; cdr3_nt: TGTGCCAGCAGCTTTCCCGGGACAGGGAGAGAGACCCAGTACTTC; cdr3_aa: CASSFPGTGRETQYF
v_call: TRBV25-1; clone_size: many; j_call: TRBJ2-7; d_call: -; cdr3_nt: TGTGCCAGCAGTGAAGCAAACAAGGGTGTGTACGAGCAGTACTTC; cdr3_aa: CASSEANKGVYEQYF
v_call: TRBV30; clone_size: -; j_call: TRBJ2-7; d_call: -; cdr3_nt: TGTGCCTGGCGTCGGGCAGGGGCTAACGAGCAGTACTTC; cdr3_aa: CAWRRAGANEQYF
v_call: TRBV11-2; clone_size: few; j_call: TRBJ1-2; d_call: TRBD1; cdr3_nt: TGTGCCAGCGGGGGGAGGAGTTGGCGGAGCAGGGGGTCCTATGGCTACACCTTC; cdr3_aa: CASGGRSWRSRGSYGYTF
v_call: TRBV6-2/TRBV6-3; clone_size: many; j_call: TRBJ1-1; d_call: -; cdr3_nt: TGTGCCAGCAGTTACGTTCAGGGCGCTGAAGCTTTCTTT; cdr3_aa: CASSYVQGAEAFF
v_call: TRBV7-2; clone_size: many; j_call: TRBJ2-2; d_call: TRBD2; cdr3_nt: TGTGCCAGCAGTGCGGGGGGGCCCAACACCGGGGAGCTGTTTTTT; cdr3_aa: CASSAGGPNTGELFF
v_call: TRBV10-3; clone_size: many; j_call: TRBJ1-1; d_call: TRBD1; cdr3_nt: TGTGCCATCAGTCAGGGACAGTACACTGAAGCTTTCTTT; cdr3_aa: CAISQGQYTEAFF
v_call: TRBV6-1; clone_size: many; j_call: TRBJ2-7; d_call: -; cdr3_nt: TGTGCCAGCAGTGACCTTCGACAGTCGAGCTCCTACGAGCAGTACTTC; cdr3_aa: CASSDLRQSSSYEQYF
v_call: TRBV7-8; clone_size: few; j_call: TRBJ2-5; d_call: TRBD1; cdr3_nt: TGTGCCAGCAGCTATAGGACAGGGAGGGAGACCCAGTACTTC; cdr3_aa: CASSYRTGRETQYF
v_call: TRBV5-4; clone_size: -; j_call: TRBJ2-6; d_call: -; cdr3_nt: TGTGCCAGCAGCCTGAAGGCAGGGCGCTCTGGGGCCAACGTCCTGACTTTC; cdr3_aa: CASSLKAGRSGANVLTF
v_call: TRBV9; clone_size: few; j_call: TRBJ2-2; d_call: -; cdr3_nt: TGTGCCAGCAGCGTAGGGCCCACCGGGGAGCTGTTTTTT; cdr3_aa: CASSVGPTGELFF
v_call: TRBV5-1; clone_size: many; j_call: TRBJ2-5; d_call: TRBD1; cdr3_nt: TGCGCCAGCAGTATACAGGGGGGCGGAGAGACCCAGTACTTC; cdr3_aa: CASSIQGGGETQYF
v_call: TRBV11-2; clone_size: many; j_call: TRBJ2-4; d_call: -; cdr3_nt: TGTGCCAGCAGCTTAGAACCCCGGGTAGCCAAAAACATTCAGTACTTC; cdr3_aa: CASSLEPRVAKNIQYF
v_call: TRBV29-1; clone_size: -; j_call: TRBJ2-7; d_call: -; cdr3_nt: TGCAGCGTTCGAGGGTCCTACGAGCAGTACTTC; cdr3_aa: CSVRGSYEQYF
v_call: TRBV7-6; clone_size: many; j_call: TRBJ1-1; d_call: -; cdr3_nt: TGTGCCAGCAGCGTAACTAGTGGGTATAACACTGAAGCTTTCTTT; cdr3_aa: CASSVTSGYNTEAFF
v_call: TRBV18; clone_size: few; j_call: TRBJ1-5; d_call: TRBD1; cdr3_nt: TGTGCCAGCTCACTCCTCCCACGACAGGGGGGAGGCCCCAATCAGCCCCAGCATTTT; cdr3_aa: CASSLLPRQGGGPNQPQHF
v_call: TRBV2; clone_size: many; j_call: TRBJ2-3; d_call: -; cdr3_nt: TGTGCCAGCAGTGCAGAAGTCACAGATACGCAGTATTTT; cdr3_aa: CASSAEVTDTQYF
v_call: TRBV6-1; clone_size: many; j_call: TRBJ2-7; d_call: TRBD2; cdr3_nt: TGTGCCAGCAGTGAAGCGGGCGGGAGCTCCTACGAGCAGTACTTC; cdr3_aa: CASSEAGGSSYEQYF
v_call: TRBV19; clone_size: many; j_call: TRBJ1-5; d_call: -; cdr3_nt: TGTGCCAGTAGTGCAGGATATAGCAATCAGCCCCAGCATTTT; cdr3_aa: CASSAGYSNQPQHF
v_call: TRBV25-1; clone_size: few; j_call: TRBJ2-3; d_call: -; cdr3_nt: TGTGCCAGCAGTGAATATTCCCTCACAGATACGCAGTATTTT; cdr3_aa: CASSEYSLTDTQYF
v_call: TRBV7-9; clone_size: many; j_call: TRBJ1-4; d_call: -; cdr3_nt: TGTGCCAGCAGCCCCGACCTCCCGGGGAAACTGTTTTTT; cdr3_aa: CASSPDLPGKLFF
v_call: TRBV4-2; clone_size: many; j_call: TRBJ1-5; d_call: -; cdr3_nt: TGTGCCAGCAGCCAAAATGGAGGGTTTAGCAATCAGCCCCAGCATTTT; cdr3_aa: CASSQNGGFSNQPQHF
v_call: TRBV19; clone_size: many; j_call: TRBJ2-1; d_call: TRBD1; cdr3_nt: TGTGCCAGTAGGAAAGACAGGGGGGTGAATGAGCAGTTCTTC; cdr3_aa: CASRKDRGVNEQFF
v_call: TRBV11-2; clone_size: -; j_call: TRBJ1-5; d_call: -; cdr3_nt: TGTGCCAGCAGCTCGGGGGACTATAGCAATCAGCCCCAGCATTTT; cdr3_aa: CASSSGDYSNQPQHF
v_call: TRBV28; clone_size: many; j_call: TRBJ2-4; d_call: TRBD1; cdr3_nt: TGTGCCAGCAGTTTAGACCCTCAGGGGGAGTTCCAGTACTTC; cdr3_aa: CASSLDPQGEFQYF
v_call: TRBV5-1; clone_size: many; j_call: TRBJ1-1; d_call: TRBD1; cdr3_nt: TGCGCCAGCAGCATACAGCCGGGACAGGGGAACGCTGAAGCTTTCTTT; cdr3_aa: CASSIQPGQGNAEAFF
v_call: TRBV6-5; clone_size: many; j_call: TRBJ1-2; d_call: TRBD1; cdr3_nt: TGTGCCAGCAGTAGAAAACAGGGGTTGTGGGGCTACACCTTC; cdr3_aa: CASSRKQGLWGYTF
v_call: TRBV12-3/TRBV12-4; clone_size: many; j_call: TRBJ1-4; d_call: TRBD1; cdr3_nt: TGTGCCAGCAGTTTGGGACAGAATAGCATTAATGAAAAACTGTTTTTT; cdr3_aa: CASSLGQNSINEKLFF
v_call: TRBV29-1; clone_size: few; j_call: TRBJ2-3; d_call: TRBD1; cdr3_nt: TGCAGCGTGTACAGACAGGGTGGAGATACGCAGTATTTT; cdr3_aa: CSVYRQGGDTQYF
v_call: TRBV6-4; clone_size: many; j_call: TRBJ1-2; d_call: TRBD1; cdr3_nt: TGTGCCAGCAGTGGCGGGACAGGGAAAGGCGGCTACACCTTC; cdr3_aa: CASSGGTGKGGYTF
v_call: TRBV4-2; clone_size: many; j_call: TRBJ1-1; d_call: TRBD1; cdr3_nt: TGTGCCAGCAGCCAGTTCCGGGACAGTTTCAACGCTTTCTTT; cdr3_aa: CASSQFRDSFNAFF
v_call: TRBV30; clone_size: -; j_call: TRBJ1-1; d_call: -; cdr3_nt: TGTGCCTGGCTTGGACAACCGAACACTGAAGCTTTCTTT; cdr3_aa: CAWLGQPNTEAFF
v_call: TRBV6-5; clone_size: many; j_call: TRBJ1-2; d_call: TRBD1; cdr3_nt: TGTGCCAGCAGAGAGGGACAGCCCTATGGCTACACCTTC; cdr3_aa: CASREGQPYGYTF
v_call: TRBV7-2; clone_size: many; j_call: TRBJ2-7; d_call: TRBD1; cdr3_nt: TGTGCCAGCGGGCCAGGGGGCCCCTACGAGCAGTACTTC; cdr3_aa: CASGPGGPYEQYF
v_call: TRBV4-3; clone_size: many; j_call: TRBJ2-7; d_call: -; cdr3_nt: TGCGCCAGCTCCGACGGGGGGCCCGAGCAGTACTTC; cdr3_aa: CASSDGGPEQYF
v_call: TRBV28; clone_size: -; j_call: TRBJ1-1; d_call: -; cdr3_nt: TGTGCCAGCAGAGGTGGCCGTTTTGAGACTGAAGCTTTCTTT; cdr3_aa: CASRGGRFETEAFF
v_call: TRBV2; clone_size: many; j_call: TRBJ2-7; d_call: -; cdr3_nt: TGTGCCAGCATAGGCGGGTACGAGCAGTACTTC; cdr3_aa: CASIGGYEQYF
v_call: TRBV7-2; clone_size: many; j_call: TRBJ1-4; d_call: -; cdr3_nt: TGTGCCAGCAGCTTAAACCAGAGGGGGGAAAAACTGTTTTTT; cdr3_aa: CASSLNQRGEKLFF
v_call: TRBV4-3; clone_size: many; j_call: TRBJ1-2; d_call: -; cdr3_nt: TGCGCCAGCAGCCAACAGGACAGAGGCTACACCTTC; cdr3_aa: CASSQQDRGYTF
v_call: TRBV6-5; clone_size: few; j_call: TRBJ1-1; d_call: -; cdr3_nt: TGTGCCAGCGGAACCCTCCAGGGGAACACTGAAGCTTTCTTT; cdr3_aa: CASGTLQGNTEAFF
v_call: TRBV19; clone_size: many; j_call: TRBJ2-3; d_call: -; cdr3_nt: TGTGCCAGTAGTTTAGAGGCTAGCACAGATACGCAGTATTTT; cdr3_aa: CASSLEASTDTQYF
v_call: TRBV6-6; clone_size: -; j_call: TRBJ2-5; d_call: TRBD1; cdr3_nt: TGTGCCAGCAGTGGTTACAGGGGAGTCCAAGAGACCCAGTACTTC; cdr3_aa: CASSGYRGVQETQYF
v_call: TRBV2; clone_size: many; j_call: TRBJ1-2; d_call: TRBD1; cdr3_nt: TGTGCCAGCAGACTAGGACAGGGGGCAAACTATGGCTACACCTTC; cdr3_aa: CASRLGQGANYGYTF
v_call: TRBV10-1; clone_size: few; j_call: TRBJ2-1; d_call: -; cdr3_nt: TGCGCCAGCAGTGAATGTGGGTGCAGGGAGATTGCCAATGAGCAGTTCTTC; cdr3_aa: CASSECGCREIANEQFF
v_call: TRBV28; clone_size: many; j_call: TRBJ2-7; d_call: -; cdr3_nt: TGTGCCACCCACCCGTCAGGGTATGAGCAGTACTTC; cdr3_aa: CATHPSGYEQYF
v_call: TRBV18; clone_size: few; j_call: TRBJ1-2; d_call: TRBD1; cdr3_nt: TGTGCCAGCTCACCGCAGGACAGGGGCAGCTATGGCTACACCTTC; cdr3_aa: CASSPQDRGSYGYTF
v_call: TRBV12-3/TRBV12-4; clone_size: many; j_call: TRBJ2-5; d_call: -; cdr3_nt: TGTGCCAGCAGTAGGGGAGAGACCCAGTACTTC; cdr3_aa: CASSRGETQYF
v_call: TRBV5-1; clone_size: few; j_call: TRBJ2-5; d_call: TRBD2; cdr3_nt: TGCGCCAGCCGGAACAGCGGGGCGGGGTACCAAGAGACCCAGTACTTC; cdr3_aa: CASRNSGAGYQETQYF
v_call: TRBV28; clone_size: many; j_call: TRBJ1-5; d_call: -; cdr3_nt: TGTGCCAGCAGTATTCAGGGGATAGGACAGCCCCAGCATTTT; cdr3_aa: CASSIQGIGQPQHF
v_call: TRBV19; clone_size: few; j_call: TRBJ2-3; d_call: -; cdr3_nt: TGTGCCAGTGGGGTAGGGGCGTCAGATACGCAGTATTTT; cdr3_aa: CASGVGASDTQYF
v_call: TRBV15; clone_size: few; j_call: TRBJ1-5; d_call: TRBD1; cdr3_nt: TGTGCCACCAGCATAAACAGGGGCCCCAATCAGCCCCAGCATTTT; cdr3_aa: CATSINRGPNQPQHF
v_call: TRBV5-1; clone_size: many; j_call: TRBJ1-1; d_call: -; cdr3_nt: TGCGCCAGCAGCTTGGAGGGCCGGGGGTTGACTGAAGCTTTCTTT; cdr3_aa: CASSLEGRGLTEAFF
v_call: TRBV7-9; clone_size: many; j_call: TRBJ1-1; d_call: TRBD1; cdr3_nt: TGTGCCAGCAGCTTTGGAGGGGGCATCGCTGAAGCTTTCTTT; cdr3_aa: CASSFGGGIAEAFF
v_call: TRBV12-3/TRBV12-4; clone_size: many; j_call: TRBJ2-1; d_call: TRBD2; cdr3_nt: TGTGCCAGCAGTTCGGCCCGGGGAGCGGGGGGCCACGGTTACAATGAGCAGTTCTTC; cdr3_aa: CASSSARGAGGHGYNEQFF
v_call: TRBV19; clone_size: many; j_call: TRBJ1-5; d_call: -; cdr3_nt: TGTGCCAGTAGTATAGCCGGCGGATTGGGGGGTCAGCCCCAGCATTTT; cdr3_aa: CASSIAGGLGGQPQHF
v_call: TRBV7-2; clone_size: few; j_call: TRBJ2-5; d_call: -; cdr3_nt: TGTGCCAGCAGCCTCAGGGCGGGGGCTAAAGAGACCCAGTACTTC; cdr3_aa: CASSLRAGAKETQYF